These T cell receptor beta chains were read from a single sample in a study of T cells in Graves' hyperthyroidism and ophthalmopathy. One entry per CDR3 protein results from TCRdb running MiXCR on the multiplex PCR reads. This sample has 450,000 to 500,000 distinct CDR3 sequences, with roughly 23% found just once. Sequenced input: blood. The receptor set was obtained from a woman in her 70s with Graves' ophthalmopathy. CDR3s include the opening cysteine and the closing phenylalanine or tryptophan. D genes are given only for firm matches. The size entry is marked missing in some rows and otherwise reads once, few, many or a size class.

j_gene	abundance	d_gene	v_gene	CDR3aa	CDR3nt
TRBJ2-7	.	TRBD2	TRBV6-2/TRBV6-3	CASSDPTSGGYEQYF	TGTGCCAGCAGTGACCCTACTAGCGGCGGTTACGAGCAGTACTTC
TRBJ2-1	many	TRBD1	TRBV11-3	CASSLGGTDYNEQFF	TGTGCCAGCAGCTTAGGAGGGACAGATTACAATGAGCAGTTCTTC
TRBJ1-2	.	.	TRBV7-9	CASSLDVGRTNYGYTF	TGTGCCAGCAGCTTGGATGTAGGGCGGACCAACTATGGCTACACCTTC
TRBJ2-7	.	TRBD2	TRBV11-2	CASSHATGRASGSGGYEQYF	TGTGCCAGCAGCCATGCCACGGGGAGGGCTAGCGGGAGTGGGGGCTACGAGCAGTACTTC
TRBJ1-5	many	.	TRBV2	CASSPQGQPQHF	TGTGCCAGCAGTCCACAGGGTCAGCCCCAGCATTTT
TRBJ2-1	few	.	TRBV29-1	CSVQRGGARNEQFF	TGCAGCGTCCAAAGGGGGGGGGCGCGGAATGAGCAGTTCTTC
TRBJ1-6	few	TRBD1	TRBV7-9	CASSSSRTGPYSPLHF	TGTGCCAGCAGCTCCTCCCGGACAGGGCCATACTCACCCCTCCACTTT
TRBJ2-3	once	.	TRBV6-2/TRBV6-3	CASKPGHLTDTQYF	TGTGCCAGCAAGCCGGGACATCTCACAGATACGCAGTATTTT
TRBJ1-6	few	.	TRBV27	CASSSPPNSPLHF	TGTGCCAGCAGTTCCCCACCAAATTCACCCCTCCACTTT
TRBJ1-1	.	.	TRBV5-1	CASVRAAGGITEAFF	TGCGCCAGCGTCAGGGCCGCTGGCGGTATCACTGAAGCTTTCTTT
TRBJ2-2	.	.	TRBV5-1	CASSKGRQGSPGELFF	TGCGCCAGCAGCAAAGGGCGGCAGGGCAGTCCCGGGGAGCTGTTTTTT
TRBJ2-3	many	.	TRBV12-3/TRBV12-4	CASSFNPTRRTDTQYF	TGTGCCAGCAGTTTCAACCCGACAAGGCGCACAGATACGCAGTATTTT
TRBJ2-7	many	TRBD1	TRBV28	CASSLRTGIPYEQYF	TGTGCCAGCAGTTTGAGGACAGGGATCCCCTACGAGCAGTACTTC
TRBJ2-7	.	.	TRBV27	CASTPRGGHKDYEQYF	TGTGCCAGCACCCCCCGAGGAGGACACAAAGACTACGAGCAGTACTTC
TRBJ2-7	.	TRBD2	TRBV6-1	CASSPGLAPSYEQYF	TGTGCCAGCAGTCCCGGACTAGCTCCCTCCTACGAGCAGTACTTC
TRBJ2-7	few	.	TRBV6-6	CASSYSGRSDNEQYF	TGTGCCAGCAGTTACTCGGGCCGCTCCGACAACGAGCAGTACTTC
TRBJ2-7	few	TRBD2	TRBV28	CATETSGRFYEQYF	TGTGCCACCGAGACTAGCGGGAGGTTCTACGAGCAGTACTTC
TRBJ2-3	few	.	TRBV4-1	CASSQVVTALSTDTQYF	TGCGCCAGCAGCCAAGTGGTCACCGCTTTGAGCACAGATACGCAGTATTTT
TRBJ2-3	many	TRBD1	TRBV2	CASSRDRGGTDTQYF	TGTGCCAGCAGCCGGGACAGGGGCGGCACAGATACGCAGTATTTT
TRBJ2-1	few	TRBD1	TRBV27	CASRGQGWGSYNEQFF	TGTGCCAGCAGGGGACAGGGCTGGGGCTCCTACAATGAGCAGTTCTTC
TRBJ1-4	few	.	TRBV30	CAWSPGTEKLFF	TGTGCCTGGAGTCCGGGGACAGAAAAACTGTTTTTT
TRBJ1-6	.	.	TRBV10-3	CAISVSGGFGMDSPLHF	TGTGCCATCAGTGTCTCGGGAGGGTTTGGGATGGATTCACCCCTCCACTTT
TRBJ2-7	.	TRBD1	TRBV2	CASKNRGRMYEQYF	TGTGCCAGCAAGAACAGGGGGCGCATGTACGAGCAGTACTTC
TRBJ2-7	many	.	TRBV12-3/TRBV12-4	CASSLLVSQQYF	TGTGCCAGCAGTTTGTTAGTCAGCCAGCAGTACTTC
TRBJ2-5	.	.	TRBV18	CASSPPSVRYQETQYF	TGTGCCAGCTCACCACCGAGCGTGAGGTACCAAGAGACCCAGTACTTC
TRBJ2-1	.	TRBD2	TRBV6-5	CASSYLGRDNEQFF	TGTGCCAGCAGTTACCTTGGGAGGGACAATGAGCAGTTCTTC
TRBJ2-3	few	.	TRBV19	CASSWAPASTDTQYF	TGTGCCAGTAGTTGGGCGCCTGCTAGCACAGATACGCAGTATTTT
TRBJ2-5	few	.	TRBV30	CAWSVETQYF	TGTGCCTGGAGTGTAGAGACCCAGTACTTC
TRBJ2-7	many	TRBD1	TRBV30	CASSTGQGASEQYF	TGTGCCTCCTCGACGGGACAGGGGGCGTCCGAGCAGTACTTC
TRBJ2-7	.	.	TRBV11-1	CASSLDRRNIYEQYF	TGTGCCAGCAGCTTAGACCGGCGGAACATCTACGAGCAGTACTTC
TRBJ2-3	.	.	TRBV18	CASSPQTDTQYF	TGTGCCAGCTCACCACAGACAGATACGCAGTATTTT
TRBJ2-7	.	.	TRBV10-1	CASSSGLPSSYEQYF	TGCGCCAGCAGTTCTGGGCTCCCCAGCTCCTACGAGCAGTACTTC
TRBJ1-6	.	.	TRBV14	CASSQEANSPLHF	TGTGCCAGCAGCCAAGAAGCCAATTCACCCCTCCACTTT
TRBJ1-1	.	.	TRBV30	CAWSVKDWNTEAFF	TGTGCCTGGAGTGTAAAAGACTGGAACACTGAAGCTTTCTTT
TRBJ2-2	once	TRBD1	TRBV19	CASSPGGARNGELFF	TGTGCCAGTAGCCCAGGGGGCGCGAGAAACGGGGAGCTGTTTTTT
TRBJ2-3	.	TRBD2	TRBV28	CASSFPPVAGISTDTQYF	TGTGCCAGCAGCTTCCCCCCAGTAGCGGGGATTAGCACAGATACGCAGTATTTT
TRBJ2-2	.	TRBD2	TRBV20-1	CSATQGTAGGNTGELFF	TGCAGTGCTACCCAGGGAACAGCGGGAGGGAACACCGGGGAGCTGTTTTTT
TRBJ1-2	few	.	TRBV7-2	CASSKVRVGYTF	TGTGCCAGCAGCAAAGTACGGGTGGGCTACACCTTC
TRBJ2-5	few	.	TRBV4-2	CASSQEGQGQQRETQYF	TGTGCCAGCAGCCAAGAGGGGCAGGGCCAACAAAGGGAGACCCAGTACTTC
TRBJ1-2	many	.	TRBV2	CASSEKGYGYTF	TGTGCCAGCAGTGAAAAGGGATATGGCTACACCTTC
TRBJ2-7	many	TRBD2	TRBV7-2	CASSYRDYHGEQYF	TGTGCCAGCAGCTACCGGGACTACCACGGCGAGCAGTACTTC
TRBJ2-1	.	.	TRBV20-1	CSAKRAPYNEQFF	TGCAGTGCTAAGCGGGCCCCCTACAATGAGCAGTTCTTC
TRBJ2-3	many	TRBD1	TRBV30	CAWMHRGPGTDTQYF	TGTGCCTGGATGCACAGGGGGCCCGGCACAGATACGCAGTATTTT
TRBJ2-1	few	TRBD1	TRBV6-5	CASSYVTGGNEQFF	TGTGCCAGCAGTTACGTGACAGGGGGGAATGAGCAGTTCTTC
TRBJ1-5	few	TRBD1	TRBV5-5	CASSLDRWDSQPQHF	TGTGCCAGCAGCTTGGACAGGTGGGACAGTCAGCCCCAGCATTTT
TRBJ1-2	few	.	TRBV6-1	CASSALQETTGYTF	TGTGCCAGCAGTGCACTACAGGAAACCACTGGCTACACCTTC
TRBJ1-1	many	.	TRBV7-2	CASSPSGANTEAFF	TGTGCCAGCAGCCCTTCGGGGGCGAACACTGAAGCTTTCTTT
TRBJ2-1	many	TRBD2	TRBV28	CASSILAGGPNEQFF	TGTGCCAGCAGTATACTAGCGGGAGGACCGAATGAGCAGTTCTTC
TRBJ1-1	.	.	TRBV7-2	CASSPSGGTLNTEAFF	TGTGCCAGCAGCCCCTCCGGGGGGACCCTGAACACTGAAGCTTTCTTT
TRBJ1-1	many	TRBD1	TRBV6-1	CATRPGQANTEAFF	TGTGCCACCCGACCGGGACAGGCGAACACTGAAGCTTTCTTT
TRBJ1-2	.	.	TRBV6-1	CASSEARGDYGYTF	TGTGCCAGCAGTGAAGCTAGGGGTGACTATGGCTACACCTTC
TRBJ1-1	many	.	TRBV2	CASRFSMVFTEAFF	TGTGCCAGCAGGTTCTCCATGGTTTTTACTGAAGCTTTCTTT
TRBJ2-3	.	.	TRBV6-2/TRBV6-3	CASSSTPRVTQYF	TGTGCCAGCAGTTCCACCCCGCGGGTTACGCAGTATTTT
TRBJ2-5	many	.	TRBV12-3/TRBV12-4	CASSLRGAETQYF	TGTGCCAGCAGTCTCAGGGGCGCGGAGACCCAGTACTTC
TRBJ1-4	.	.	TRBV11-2	CASTPGGALNEKLFF	TGTGCCAGCACCCCCGGGGGGGCCCTTAATGAAAAACTGTTTTTT
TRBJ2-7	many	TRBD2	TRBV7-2	CASSIGTSGYEQYF	TGTGCCAGCAGCATAGGAACTAGCGGCTACGAGCAGTACTTC
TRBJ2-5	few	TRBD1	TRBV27	CASSLLTGVGETQYF	TGTGCCAGCAGTTTATTAACAGGGGTAGGAGAGACCCAGTACTTC
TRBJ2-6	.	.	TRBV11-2	CASSSTPSGANVLTF	TGTGCCAGCAGCTCAACTCCCTCTGGGGCCAACGTCCTGACTTTC
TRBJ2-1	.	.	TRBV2	CANRLAASSYNEQFF	TGTGCCAACCGGTTAGCGGCAAGCTCCTACAATGAGCAGTTCTTC